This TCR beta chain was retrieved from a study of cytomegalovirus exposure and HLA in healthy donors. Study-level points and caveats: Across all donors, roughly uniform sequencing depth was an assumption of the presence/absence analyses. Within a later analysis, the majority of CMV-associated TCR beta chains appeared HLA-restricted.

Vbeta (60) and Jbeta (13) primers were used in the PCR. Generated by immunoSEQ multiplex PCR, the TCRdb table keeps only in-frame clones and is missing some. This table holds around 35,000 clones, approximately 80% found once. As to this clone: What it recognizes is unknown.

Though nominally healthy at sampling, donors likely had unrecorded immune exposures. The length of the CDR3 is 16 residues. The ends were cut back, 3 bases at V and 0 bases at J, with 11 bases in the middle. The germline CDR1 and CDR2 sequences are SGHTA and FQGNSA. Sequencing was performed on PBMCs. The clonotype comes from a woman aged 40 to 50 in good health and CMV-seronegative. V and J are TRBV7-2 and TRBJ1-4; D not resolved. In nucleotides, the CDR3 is TGTGCCAGCAGCTTCACGGGAACTGCAACTAATGAAAAACTGTTTTTT. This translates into CASSFTGTATNEKLFF. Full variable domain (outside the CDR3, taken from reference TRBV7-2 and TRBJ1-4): GAGVSQSPSNKVTEKGKDVELRCDPISGHTALYWYRQSLGQGLEFLIYFQGNSAPDKSGLPSDRFSAERTGGSVSTLTIQRTQQEDSAVYLCASSFTGTATNEKLFFGSGTQLSVL.